This TCR beta chain was retrieved from a study of cytomegalovirus exposure and HLA in healthy donors. PCR employed 60 Vbeta and 13 Jbeta primers. Assay: immunoSEQ multiplex PCR; the TCRdb copy retains only in-frame clones and omits some. The top ten clones hold approximately 1.1% of a sample with tens of thousands of clones, around three quarters of them seen once. A few counts support this clone. CDR1 and CDR2 (germline): MNHNY, SVGAGI (reference sequence). V gave up 0 bases and J gave up 4 bases, with 12 bases separating them. The CDR3 extends over 16 amino acids. The chain links TRBV6-6 to TRBJ1-4; the D gene is possibly TRBD1 (5 bases). This TCR derives from a male donor in good health and CMV-seronegative. Sequencing was carried out using PBMCs. CDR3 coding DNA: TGTGCCAGCAGTTACTCGACGGGGGGAAGTAATGAAAAACTGTTTTTT. This codes for CASSYSTGGSNEKLFF.